Sequencing of this TCR beta chain was carried out in a study of blood T cell repertoires in COVID-19. Study summary: From the United States, Italy and Spain came samples of acute and convalescent COVID-19. In each case, the material was cDNA or gDNA derived from T cells, B-cell-depleted T cells, or PBMCs.

Method: immunoSEQ multiplex PCR; TCRdb's copy keeps in-frame clones and lacks some. The sample records roughly 110,000 clones, 89% being singletons. V was cut by 0 bases and J by 1 base, with 9 bases left in between. This CDR3 contains 16 residues. Germline CDR1 reads LNHNV; CDR2 reads YYDKDF (reference sequence). Sequencing was performed on peripheral blood. The chain uses TRBV15 and TRBJ2-2, with a weak D call TRBD1 (6 bases). The receptor's source is a man aged 40-49 years with active or convalescent COVID-19. The CDR3 region has the DNA TGTGCCACCAGCAGAGAGGGGGCTGGGAACACCGGGGAGCTGTTTTTT. It codes for CATSREGAGNTGELFF.